Following are 21 T cell receptor beta chains from one sample sequenced in a study of T cell responses to AZD1222 COVID-19 vaccine. Profiling relied on immunoSEQ multiplex PCR, and the TCRdb table lists in-frame clones only, not all of them. This sample carries approximately 170,000 clones, around nine tenths of them seen once, and the ten largest clones take around 1%. Material: peripheral blood, obtained 28 days after the second AZD1222 dose. The receptors were gathered from an adult who received the AZD1222 COVID-19 vaccine.

This chain links TRBV27 with TRBJ2-1; TRBD1 or TRBD2 may be the D gene (5 bases each). The germline CDR1 and CDR2 sequences are MNHEY and SMNVEV (reference sequence). The CDR3 contains 19 residues. Trimming took 6 bases from V and 2 from J, leaving 26 bases between them. The CDR3: CASSQRYGRGDRTYNEQFF. In nucleotides, the CDR3 is TGTGCCAGCAGCCAACGGTATGGGCGAGGGGATAGGACCTACAATGAGCAGTTCTTC.

Regarding this clone: The same CDR3 arises from other DNA sequences in this sample as well. The V call is TRBV3-1 (or the pseudogene TRBV3-2), the J call TRBJ1-2; D not certain. Germline loops: CDR1 LGHDT, CDR2 YNNKEL (reference sequence). V lost 0 bases and J lost 5, with 7 bases in between. The CDR3 is 13 amino acids. CDR3 in amino acids: CASSQDLGYGYTF. DNA for the CDR3: TGTGCCAGCAGCCAAGACTTGGGGTATGGCTACACCTTC.

The chain combines TRBV5-5 with TRBJ1-1; TRBD1 matches at 11 bases. The junction had 8 bases not matched to a gene; V was cut back by 4 bases and J by 6 bases. This CDR3 contains 15 residues. Germline CDR1 reads SGHKS; CDR2 reads YYEKEE (reference sequence). For the CDR3, the DNA is TGTGCCAGCAGCCCCACCGGGACAGGGGGACCTGAAGCTTTCTTT. It specifies CASSPTGTGGPEAFF.

This chain connects TRBV19 to TRBJ2-2; 12 bases are shared with TRBD2. CDR1 LNHDA and CDR2 SQIVND come from the germline V gene (reference sequence). Trimming removed 4 bases from V and 7 bases from J; junction bases left unmatched: 4. This CDR3 contains 15 residues. CDR3 DNA: TGTGCCAGTAGTAGACTAGCGGGGGAGATCGGGGAGCTGTTTTTT. Amino acids: CASSRLAGEIGELFF.

Written as DNA, the CDR3 is TGTGCCAGTAGTCTCGGACTAGCGGGGGGGAGGACCCAGTACTTC. It yields the protein CASSLGLAGGRTQYF. The chain couples TRBV19 to TRBJ2-5; TRBD2 aligns across 15 bases. The CDR3 is 15 amino acids. The V and J ends lost 5 bases and 7 bases, in that order; junction bases with no gene match: 5. Germline values: CDR1 LNHDA, CDR2 SQIVND (reference sequence).

V is TRBV6-1 and J is TRBJ1-2, with D perhaps matching TRBD1 (6 bases). Trimming pared 2 bases from V and 8 bases from J, leaving 12 bases between. The germline CDR1 and CDR2 sequences are MNHNS and SASEGT. The CDR3 is made up of 13 amino acids. CDR3 amino acids: CASSERGGKGYTF. In nucleotides, the CDR3 is TGTGCCAGCAGTGAACGGGGGGGCAAAGGCTACACCTTC.

The chain joins TRBV5-1 to TRBJ2-1, with 7 bases lining up with TRBD2. The CDR3 has 14 amino acids. CDR1 and CDR2 from the germline V gene are SGHRS and YFSETQ. The junction had 8 bases not matched to a gene; V was cut back by 5 bases and J by 6 bases. CDR3 protein: CASRGLAASNEQFF. The CDR3 DNA reads TGCGCCAGCAGGGGGCTAGCGGCTTCCAATGAGCAGTTCTTC.

J is TRBJ1-2 and V is TRBV3-1 (or the pseudogene TRBV3-2); D is ambiguous. V was cut by 2 bases and J by 3 bases, with 13 bases left in between. This CDR3 region has 15 residues. Per germline, CDR1 LGHDT and CDR2 YNNKEL (reference sequence). DNA for the CDR3: TGTGCCAGCAGCCAACTTGGGAGGGCAGACTATGGCTACACCTTC. Its protein is CASSQLGRADYGYTF.

The chain uses TRBV11-2 and TRBJ1-4, with D perhaps TRBD1 (5 bases). Germline CDR1 SGHAT, CDR2 FQNNGV. V gave up 0 bases and J gave up 13 bases, with 27 bases separating them. The CDR3 extends over 18 amino acids. This chain's CDR3 is CASSLDPRFTLTPRGLFF. The CDR3 DNA is TGTGCCAGCAGCTTAGATCCCCGCTTTACACTTACCCCAAGGGGACTGTTTTTT.

CDR3 sequence: CASSLTGVTGDTEAFF. CDR3 DNA: TGTGCCAGCAGCTTGACAGGGGTGACGGGGGACACTGAAGCTTTCTTT. The chain recombines TRBV11-2 with TRBJ1-1; 8 nucleotides line up with TRBD1. After removal of 3 bases from V and 3 bases from J, the junction contained 9 bases not matched to a gene. The CDR3 contains 16 residues. The germline gives CDR1 SGHAT, CDR2 FQNNGV.

The chain is built from TRBV11-1 and TRBJ1-2; 10 bases line up with TRBD1. The V gene end was trimmed by 5 bases and the J gene end by 7 bases; junction bases not matched to a gene: 13. The CDR3 spans 16 residues. CDR1 is SGHAT, CDR2 FQDESV, per germline (reference sequence). Here the CDR3 reads CASSPSPGTGVFGYTF. CDR3 DNA sequence: TGTGCCAGCAGCCCTTCTCCCGGGACAGGGGTCTTTGGCTACACCTTC.

This rearrangement joins TRBV5-5 to TRBJ1-1; 10 nucleotides align to TRBD1. Trimming removed 1 base from V and 3 bases from J; junction bases left unmatched: 15. The CDR3 is 19 amino acids. Per the germline V gene, CDR1 is SGHKS and CDR2 is YYEKEE (reference sequence). The CDR3 loop is CASSLYGTGAFEGDTEAFF. The CDR3 DNA is TGTGCCAGCAGCTTGTACGGGACAGGGGCCTTCGAAGGTGACACTGAAGCTTTCTTT.

This clone was found a few times. The rearrangement joins TRBV6-5 to TRBJ1-2; tentatively, D is TRBD1 (6 bases). CDR3 size: 14 residues. Germline values: CDR1 MNHEY, CDR2 SVGAGI. The V gene lost 6 bases and the J gene lost 3 bases, with 14 bases spanning the gap. CDR3 region: CASSKTGSHYGYTF. Here the CDR3 DNA reads TGTGCCAGCAGCAAGACAGGATCCCACTATGGCTACACCTTC.

The V and J genes are TRBV21-1 and TRBJ2-1; the DNA was not used to check the table's D call, TRBD1. TRBV21-1 is designated a pseudogene. CDR3 length: 17 residues. CDR3 DNA: TGTGCCAGCAGCATAGACCGGGACATACACTCCTACAATGAGCAGTTCTTC. It codes for CASSIDRDIHSYNEQFF.

CDR3 protein: CASSALGFRGSGNTIYF. CDR3 nucleotide sequence: TGTGCCAGCAGTGCCCTTGGGTTCAGAGGATCTGGAAACACCATATATTTT. The chain has TRBV2 and TRBJ1-3; D remains unclear. Germline V gene data show CDR1 as SNHLY and CDR2 as FYNNEI. Trimming took off 4 bases at V and 1 base at J, with 17 bases between the two ends. The CDR3 extends over 17 amino acids.

The chain carries TRBV6-5 and TRBJ2-7; 7 bases are a match to TRBD1. This CDR3 comprises 15 residues. Germline V CDR1 and CDR2: MNHEY, SVGAGI. Trimming at V came to 6 bases and at J to 1 base, leaving 9 bases not matched to a gene. The CDR3 sequence: CASRRTGTVSYEQYF. CDR3 nucleotide sequence: TGTGCCAGCAGAAGAACCGGGACAGTATCCTACGAGCAGTACTTC.

The J gene is TRBJ2-1, the V gene TRBV7-9, with 10 bases that match TRBD2. Trimming at V came to 5 bases and at J to 5 bases, leaving 3 bases not matched to a gene. CDR1 SEHNR and CDR2 FQNEAQ come from the germline V gene (reference sequence). This CDR3 comprises 14 residues. The CDR3 sequence: CASSGLAVHNEQFF. CDR3 coding DNA: TGTGCCAGCAGCGGACTAGCGGTTCACAATGAGCAGTTCTTC.

The chain carries TRBV6-1 and TRBJ1-3; D gene unclear. The V and J ends lost 3 bases and 0 bases respectively, with 6 bases between them. CDR1 and CDR2 from the germline V gene are MNHNS and SASEGT. This CDR3 is built from 14 residues. This CDR3 reads CASSELSSGNTIYF. For the CDR3, the DNA is TGTGCCAGCAGTGAGTTAAGCTCTGGAAACACCATATATTTT.

V is TRBV2 and J is TRBJ2-7; D possibly corresponds to TRBD2 (5 bases). CDR1 and CDR2 (germline): SNHLY, FYNNEI. The germline V and J ends were trimmed by 6 bases and 3 bases, with 12 bases remaining between them. The CDR3 has 13 amino acids. The CDR3 here is CASSPPSRYEQYF. As DNA, the CDR3 is TGTGCCAGCAGCCCCCCTAGCCGCTACGAGCAGTACTTC. The whole variable domain, remainder taken from reference TRBV2 and TRBJ2-7, is EPEVTQTPSHQVTQMGQEVILRCVPISNHLYFYWYRQILGQKVEFLVSFYNNEISEKSEIFDDQFSVERPDGSNFTLKIRSTKLEDSAMYFCASSPPSRYEQYFGPGTRLTVT.

The chain employs TRBV7-8 and TRBJ2-2; possible D gene TRBD2, 5 bases. Germline CDR1 and CDR2: SGHVS and FQNEAQ. The CDR3 spans 17 residues. Trimming left V 6 bases short and J 4 bases short, with 21 bases between. Here the CDR3 reads CASSRTRMTRGTGELFF. The CDR3 bases are TGTGCCAGCAGTCGGACCCGGATGACCCGGGGCACCGGGGAGCTGTTTTTT.

The count of this clone is one. The rearrangement links TRBV10-3 to TRBJ1-2; no definite D call. This CDR3 spans 13 amino acids. V was shortened by 3 bases and J by 4 bases, with 9 bases between the two germline ends. The V gene's germline CDR1 is ENHRY and CDR2 SYGVKD. CDR3 protein: CAISDWGRYGYTF. The CDR3 DNA follows: TGTGCCATCAGTGACTGGGGTCGCTATGGCTACACCTTC.